This T cell receptor (beta chain) was identified during a study of cytomegalovirus exposure and HLA in healthy donors (dated by TCRdb to about 2017). Background for the entire study: In an earlier analysis of roughly 500 of the donors, about 270 Gb of sequence data and some 100 million unique TCR beta sequences from 180 million or so T cells were reported. Around 320 gigabases of sequencing data and approximately 84 million unique TCR sequences were included in an early release covering 550 to 650 HLA-typed donors. Of the 300 to 500 genotyped donors, approximately 81% were placed in the genetic ancestry cluster associated with self-reported Caucasian donors. The study aimed to test whether cataloging public T cell receptors could reveal signatures of past pathogen exposure. The study profiled the T cell repertoires of hundreds of subjects by immunosequencing and related them to cytomegalovirus serostatus. Along with the approximately 600-subject first cohort, a separate validation cohort of approximately 110 different subjects was used. To predict cytomegalovirus infection status, the study brought together high-throughput TCR immunosequencing, statistical association of individual TCRs with disease status, and machine learning. A later analysis re-analyzed previously published TCR beta repertoires from 660 or so donors and added high-resolution HLA genotyping to study TCR occurrence patterns. Rather than using new phenotypic data, the later analysis identified candidate immune exposures from TCR beta sequences and from how often those sequences occurred across donors. In an earlier analysis of over 550 of the donors, high-throughput TCR beta sequencing was used to judge whether each TCR beta V gene segment behaved as functional or pseudogenic. Donor age, sex, ethnicity and CMV serostatus were compiled alongside the repertoire data. Genome-wide SNP genotypes for about 65% of the 666 donors were used in a later genetic analysis, which treated that subset as a discovery cohort. Every discovery cohort repertoire had been produced on one sequencing platform. Class I and class II HLA loci were covered by the typing at four-digit resolution. The number of typed donors differed by locus: about 629-630 for A, B, C, DRB1 and DQB1; 500 to 550 for DQA1; some 590 for DPA1; and about 450 for DPB1. Four or five DR-DQ haplotypes were treated as single units for association and clustering because of strong linkage in the cohort. Across around 400 genotyped donors of the cohort, an average of approximately 200,000 unique TCR beta nucleotide sequences per donor were sequenced, and approximately 17% of those sequences were non-productive. Paper-wide results and their limitations: In vitro tests confirmed that three of the cytomegalovirus-associated TCR beta chains recognize cytomegalovirus antigens. The authors suggested that the approach could potentially be generalized to other disease states and immunological phenotypes. In a later analysis, HLA-associated TCR beta chains were found to be more clonally expanded and to have lower generation probabilities than equally common non-associated chains. In this cohort, only TCR beta chains were sequenced, and detectable features were limited by the absence of alpha or paired-chain data. Because HLA typing was unavailable for some donors at each locus, only the typed subset was used in association tests. A further reported finding was that TCR beta sequences accurately predicted the HLA-A and HLA-B alleles for most subjects in the first cohort. Correlated functional status among segregating V segments might reflect linkage disequilibrium, but an unknown experimental factor could not be ruled out. When HLA alleles, especially DR and DQ, strongly co-occurred, attributing TCR associations to individual alleles was difficult. The presence/absence analyses assumed that sequencing depth was roughly uniform across donors, and that assumption may not be true. Immune exposure information for the cohort was limited to CMV serostatus. Because the 87-base-pair reads could not distinguish some IMGT-functional V segments, including TRBV6-2 and TRBV6-3, those segments were excluded. Because counts were too low, under 20 rarely observed V segments, including chromosome 9 orphons, were left out of the earlier analysis of 587 of the donors. According to a later analysis, TCR association rates differed among HLA loci, with DRB1 alleles showing the most associated TCRs and HLA-C alleles showing the fewest. In a later analysis, most CMV-associated TCR beta chains were found to appear HLA-restricted, with HLA associations seemingly driven largely by CMV exposure. The classifier was reported to diagnose cytomegalovirus status with high specificity and sensitivity in both the original cohort and the validation cohort. Compared with the roughly 670-donor mean, donors in an Asian-associated ancestry cluster had fewer N-insertions in productive TCRs, according to a later genetic analysis. A later genetic analysis associated a missense DCLRE1C variant with V-gene and J-gene trimming of TCR beta chains, and an independent cohort replicated the association. At a false discovery rate of 0.05, a later analysis linked under 20,000 TCR beta sequences to specific HLA alleles. In a later analysis, several top co-occurrence clusters were reported to appear linked to parvovirus B19, influenza, CMV and Epstein-Barr virus. In an earlier analysis of some 550 of the donors, most TCR beta V segments were observed in productive rearrangements about 87% or about 30% of the time, broadly matching IMGT annotations. A cluster of highly shared sequence variants was judged likely to be a technical artifact of the sequencing pipeline. While some public TCRs were present in many individuals, most TCR sequences turned up only very rarely across donors. In the study, 164 TCR beta chains were listed as associated with cytomegalovirus.

The CDR3, from cysteine to phenylalanine, totals 15 residues. This entry keeps only the CDR3 DNA: 45 bases, framed from base 1. Relative to germline, V is missing 2 bases and J is missing 4 bases, with 3 bases of the junction outside any gene match. CDR1 LGHNA and CDR2 YSLEER were looked up in the germline V gene. Library generation was performed with the immunoSEQ multiplex PCR assay. For the multiplex PCR, a mixture combining 60 forward primers for TCR Vbeta segments and 13 reverse primers for TCR Jbeta segments was used. Amplification of the CDR3 region of rearranged TCR beta genes was performed with a multiplex PCR assay on genomic DNA. Amplified TCR beta libraries were sequenced as 87-base-pair reads on the Illumina HiSeq System. The study's own analysis went as follows. A later analysis counted 65 million to 90 million unique TCR beta chains across the 550 to 700 repertoires, and 9.5 million to 11 million of these chains were shared by at least two donors. To remove PCR and sequencing errors, raw reads were error-corrected and collapsed into unique sequences using a nearest-neighbor algorithm that merged closely related sequences. To assign V, D and J gene segments, CDR3 sequences were aligned to IMGT reference sequences. For a sequence to be retained, at least a six-nucleotide match to both a V gene segment and a J gene segment was required. A rearrangement was called productive if the CDR3 had no stop codons and remained in frame with V and J, and every other rearrangement was called non-productive. Following IMGT convention, CDR3 was defined as the stretch from the second conserved V-encoded cysteine up to the conserved J-encoded phenylalanine. Sequences without an unambiguous match to a single V gene segment were excluded from the earlier analysis of about 600 of the donors. In an earlier analysis of roughly 500 of the donors, V segments were called functional above 56.7% productive rearrangements and were called segregating when the between-donor standard deviation exceeded 5%. A statistical classification framework was built for diagnosing cytomegalovirus status from the catalog of TCR beta chain sequences. In a later analysis, V and J genes were assigned by comparing TCR nucleotide sequences against IMGT/GENE-DB human TR gene sequences. Using the TCRdist pipeline, a later analysis assigned CDR3 sequences along with most-parsimonious VDJ recombination scenarios. In a later analysis, each TCR beta chain was defined by its CDR3 amino acid sequence together with its V-gene family, and reads without a unique V-gene family were excluded. In a later analysis, several hundred highly shared, low-generation-probability nucleotide sequences were removed to address suspected cross-contamination and a sequencing artifact. For each public chain, a later analysis derived a clonal expansion index from normalized ranks of inferred template counts within each repertoire. In a later analysis, generation probabilities were computed using a VDJ recombination model fitted to out-of-frame rearrangements, and the results were checked against IGoR. In a later analysis, TCR-TCR, TCR-HLA and TCR-CMV co-occurrence was scored with hypergeometric tests, and a repertoire-size bias correction was applied to TCR pairs. In a later analysis, false discovery rates were estimated by permuting HLA or CMV assignments 20 times. A later analysis grouped co-occurring TCRs with DBSCAN, adding TCRdist sequence similarity when clustering within HLA-allele-positive subsets. Repertoires with fewer than 30,000 or more than 120,000 public chains were left out of co-occurrence clustering, as were five repertoires with anomalous nucleotide sharing. The immuneACCESS repertoire file appears here via TCRdb, limited to in-frame rearrangements. These files lack a portion of the clones; in checked studies, under half of the deficit traces to unresolved V genes, and the cause of the others is not known. V and J calls plus clone size are reproduced from that table; the DNA served to infer D and trimming. The sample includes 150,000 or so clones, with 70% to 80% observed a single time. Around 1.9% of the sample is held by the ten biggest clonotypes.

The cohort was made up of about 610 healthy bone marrow donors. At the time of sampling, all cohort members were nominally healthy, though unrecorded immune exposures were likely present. The donor was CMV seronegative and was included in the group of 352 seronegative cohort members. Every donor gave a peripheral blood sample, and the peripheral blood mononuclear cells from that sample were used for TCR beta sequencing. Genomic DNA extraction from the blood cell samples was performed with the Qiagen DNeasy Blood Extraction Kit. As for this clone: Its antigen is not yet known. No base-level quality is on record; no much larger clone is a single base apart.

The chain is made from TRBV4-3 and TRBJ2-1, and 9 bases in between align with TRBD1. The receptor was derived from a man aged 25 to 40 in good health and CMV-seronegative. Sequenced material: PBMCs. The CDR3 amino acid sequence is: CASSQQGQGYNEQFF. The bases are TGCGCCAGCAGCCAACAGGGACAGGGATACAATGAGCAGTTCTTC.